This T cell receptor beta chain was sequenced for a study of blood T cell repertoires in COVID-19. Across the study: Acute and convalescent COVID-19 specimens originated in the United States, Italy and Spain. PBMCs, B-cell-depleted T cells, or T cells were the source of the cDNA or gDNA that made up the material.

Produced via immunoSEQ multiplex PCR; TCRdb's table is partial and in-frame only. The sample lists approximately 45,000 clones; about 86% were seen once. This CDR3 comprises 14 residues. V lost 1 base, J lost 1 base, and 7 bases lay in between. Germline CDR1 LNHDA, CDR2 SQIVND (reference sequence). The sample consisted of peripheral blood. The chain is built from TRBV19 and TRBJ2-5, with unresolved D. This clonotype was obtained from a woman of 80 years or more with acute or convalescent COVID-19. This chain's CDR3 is CASSIGRGQETQYF. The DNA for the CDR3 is TGTGCCAGTAGTATAGGTAGAGGCCAAGAGACCCAGTACTTC. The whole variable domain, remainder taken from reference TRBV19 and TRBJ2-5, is DGGITQSPKYLFRKEGQNVTLSCEQNLNHDAMYWYRQDPGQGLRLIYYSQIVNDFQKGDIAEGYSVSREKKESFPLTVTSAQKNPTAFYLCASSIGRGQETQYFGPGTRLLVL.